The sequence of this T cell receptor (beta chain) was determined in a study of PD-L1 blockade in urothelial cancer. Overall study: The number of prior chemotherapy regimens per patient was 0 to 3. At 3 weeks (second dose) and 6 weeks after starting treatment, blood was analyzed. Study outcomes and limitations: In blood sampled pretreatment, TCR clonality below the median predicted better survival.

Clones were sequenced by immunoSEQ multiplex PCR, and TCRdb holds only the in-frame ones, with some missing. Among more than 90,000 clones, roughly 91% were seen once, and the ten largest hold roughly 2%. V dropped 5 bases and J dropped 6; count of bases not matched to a gene: 15. The CDR3 contains 17 residues. Germline V gene sequence: CDR1 MDHEN, CDR2 SYDVKM. Noted time point: pretreatment peripheral blood. Patients each gave 1 to 8 samples, pretreatment and on-treatment. This clone was seen only once. What it binds is unknown. This sequence originates from a man aged 55 to 70 with urothelial cancer. The sequenced sample was PBMCs, obtained around atezolizumab (anti-PD-L1) treatment. The rearrangement joins TRBV28 to TRBJ2-3, with 9 nucleotides matching TRBD1. CDR3 coding DNA: TGTGCCAGCAGTCAAATCTACAGGGGGCCCGGCGTGGATACGCAGTATTTT. Translating gives CASSQIYRGPGVDTQYF. Full variable domain (outside the CDR3, taken from reference TRBV28 and TRBJ2-3): DVKVTQSSRYLVKRTGEKVFLECVQDMDHENMFWYRQDPGLGLRLIYFSYDVKMKEKGDIPEGYSVSREKKERFSLILESASTNQTSMYLCASSQIYRGPGVDTQYFGPGTRLTVL.